This TCR beta chain was sequenced for a study of T-cell reconstitution after alpha-beta-depleted transplantation in children. This clonotype was detected many times. Germline CDR1 DFQATT, CDR2 SNEGSKA (reference sequence). Germline trimming cut 1 base from V and 11 bases from J; bases unmatched to any gene: 10. The CDR3 is 14 residues long. During its preparation, the TCRbeta library received unique molecular identifiers. TCRdb ran MiXCR on the PCR reads and lists one entry per CDR3 protein. The sample yields about 690,000 distinct CDR3 sequences, about 15% seen once. The receptor's source is a human donor who donated a stem cell graft to a child with acute myeloid leukemia. The V call is TRBV20-1, the J call TRBJ1-5; 8 positions agree with TRBD1. The sample was PBMCs from the stem cell graft donor, taken from the stem cell graft. The chain's CDR3 is CSARADRGMRTQHF. The CDR3 coding sequence is TGCAGTGCTAGAGCCGACAGGGGAATGAGGACCCAGCATTTT.